Here is one TCR beta chain with its context. Its specificity is not known. The data were taken from a study of OX40 agonist ivuxolimab in advanced cancers. At the level of the study: Earlier anti-PD-1, anti-PD-L1 or anti-CTLA-4 therapy was permitted; 40% had received some. General observations from the study: The antigen specificity of the peripheral T cells (those that were expanded) was not determined. The mean number of expanded clones was higher in CD8+ T cells than in CD4+.

Sequencing was performed with immunoSEQ multiplex PCR; in TCRdb, only in-frame clones are kept and a portion is missing. The table has approximately 60,000 clones, roughly 80% seen once. Sample: CD4+ or CD8+ T cells sorted from blood, taken in a trial of the OX40 agonist ivuxolimab. The receptor's source is an adult with an advanced solid tumor such as melanoma, head and neck, liver or kidney cancer.

The CDR3 loop reads CASSDLLGQGIMEPQHF. DNA for the CDR3: TGCGCCAGCAGTGATCTTCTGGGACAGGGCATCATGGAGCCCCAGCATTTT. V gene TRBV10-2 combines with J gene TRBJ1-5, with 9 positions matching TRBD1. Per germline, CDR1 WSHSY and CDR2 SAAADI. The CDR3 is 17 amino acids. V shed 3 bases, J shed 8 bases, and the junction held 14 bases outside the gene matches.